This T cell receptor (beta chain) was retrieved from a study of blood T cell repertoires in COVID-19. Study summary: COVID-19 samples from acute and convalescent phases originated in the United States, Italy and Spain.

Sequencing used immunoSEQ multiplex PCR; TCRdb keeps in-frame clones, though not all of them. The data contain 130,000 to 150,000 clones, approximately 83% of them singletons. CDR3 length: 12 amino acids. Germline V lookup: CDR1 LNHDA, CDR2 SQIVND (reference sequence). Trimming removed 9 bases at V and 6 bases at J, with 12 bases between. What was sequenced was peripheral blood. This chain connects TRBV19 to TRBJ1-5, with D unresolved. This sequence originates from a woman aged 55-70 years with COVID-19, enrolled during active disease. CDR3 protein: CASRTLSQPQHF. CDR3 nucleotide sequence: TGTGCCAGCCGGACTCTGAGTCAGCCCCAGCATTTT. Filled out from reference TRBV19 and TRBJ1-5, the complete variable domain reads DGGITQSPKYLFRKEGQNVTLSCEQNLNHDAMYWYRQDPGQGLRLIYYSQIVNDFQKGDIAEGYSVSREKKESFPLTVTSAQKNPTAFYLCASRTLSQPQHFGDGTRLSIL.